The 23 T cell receptor beta chains presented below share a single source sample, sequenced in a study of blood T cell repertoires in COVID-19. Repertoires were generated with immunoSEQ multiplex PCR, while TCRdb's copy carries only in-frame clones and drops some. Of 110,000 or so clones in the sample, over 75% were seen once. The source material was peripheral blood. These TCRs come from a man in his fifties with acute or convalescent COVID-19.

This chain links TRBV7-2 with TRBJ1-2; the D is unclear. This CDR3 has 15 residues. Germline values: CDR1 SGHTA, CDR2 FQGNSA. V gave up 2 bases and J gave up 6 bases, with 16 bases separating them. CDR3 sequence reads: CASSLTYLTGDGYTF. The DNA of the CDR3 is TGTGCCAGCAGCTTAACCTACCTCACCGGGGATGGCTACACCTTC.

J is TRBJ1-5 and V is TRBV27; the D gene is possibly TRBD1 (6 bases). Germline assignment: CDR1 MNHEY and CDR2 SMNVEV (reference sequence). This CDR3 is built from 13 residues. The V and J ends lost 6 bases and 4 bases respectively, with 10 bases between them. DNA of the CDR3: TGTGCCAGCAGCACAGGGTGGAATCAGCCCCAGCATTTT. This encodes CASSTGWNQPQHF.

This clone showed up just once. CDR3 sequence reads: CASSGQGWDGYTF. As DNA, the CDR3 is TGTGCCAGCAGCGGACAGGGTTGGGATGGCTACACCTTC. This chain links TRBV11-1 with TRBJ1-2; TRBD1 matches 8 bases. With 5 bases clipped from V and 6 bases from J, the junction kept 5 bases outside the gene matches. The CDR3 is 13 amino acids. The germline gives CDR1 SGHAT, CDR2 FQDESV (reference sequence).

This chain joins TRBV4-1 and TRBJ1-5; 7 nucleotides line up with TRBD1. The CDR3 spans 15 residues. The trim removed 4 bases at V and 0 bases at J, leaving 3 bases unmatched. Germline CDR1 is MGHRA and CDR2 is YSYEKL. This CDR3 reads CASSPRDSSNQPQHF. The CDR3 nucleotides read TGCGCCAGCAGCCCCCGGGACAGTAGCAATCAGCCCCAGCATTTT.

This chain uses TRBV7-3 with TRBJ2-3; 8 positions agree with TRBD1. This CDR3 contains 16 residues. Germline V lookup: CDR1 SGHTA, CDR2 FQGTGA. V was pared by 5 bases and J by 6 bases, with 13 bases of the junction left unmatched. The CDR3 DNA is TGTGCCAGCAGCCCCGCGGGGAGGACAGGGCAGGATACGCAGTATTTT. Its protein product is CASSPAGRTGQDTQYF. The whole variable domain, filled in from reference TRBV7-3 and TRBJ2-3, reads GAGVSQTPSNKVTEKGKYVELRCDPISGHTALYWYRQSLGQGPEFLIYFQGTGAADDSGLPNDRFFAVRPEGSVSTLKIQRTERGDSAVYLCASSPAGRTGQDTQYFGPGTRLTVL.

V gene TRBV3-1 (or the pseudogene TRBV3-2) combines with J gene TRBJ2-3; TRBD1 matches 8 bases. Germline V gene sequence: CDR1 LGHDT, CDR2 YNNKEL (reference sequence). With V trimmed by 4 bases and J by 1 base, 4 bases remained unmatched. There are 15 residues in the CDR3. DNA for the CDR3: TGTGCCAGCAGCCCTTTGACAGGGGGCACAGATACGCAGTATTTT. Protein: CASSPLTGGTDTQYF.

This chain links TRBV11-3 with TRBJ1-5, with 9 nucleotides matching TRBD1. V was pared by 4 bases and J by 13 bases, with 5 bases of the junction left unmatched. Germline V gives CDR1 SGHNT, CDR2 YENEEA. The CDR3 loop spans 12 amino acids. The CDR3 DNA reads as TGTGCCAGCAGCTGGGGGACAGGGAGGCAGCATTTT. This codes for CASSWGTGRQHF. The full variable domain, completed using reference TRBV11-3 and TRBJ1-5, is EAGVVQSPRYKIIEKKQPVAFWCNPISGHNTLYWYLQNLGQGPELLIRYENEEAVDDSQLPKDRFSAERLKGVDSTLKIQPAELGDSAVYLCASSWGTGRQHFGDGTRLSIL.

This clone appeared once. The chain uses TRBV19 and TRBJ2-3; 7 bases are a match to TRBD2. The junction had 14 bases not matched to a gene; V was cut back by 10 bases and J by 4 bases. CDR1 and CDR2 from the germline V gene are LNHDA and SQIVND (reference sequence). CDR3 length: 15 residues. The CDR3 sequence: CATNRRGREADTQYF. The CDR3 DNA sequence: TGTGCCACCAACCGGCGCGGGAGAGAGGCAGATACGCAGTATTTT.

This sequence joins TRBV4-2 and TRBJ1-4; D is undetermined. This CDR3 contains 16 residues. The V gene's germline CDR1 is LGHNA and CDR2 YNFKEQ. The germline V and J ends were trimmed by 1 base and 0 bases, with 9 bases remaining between them. The CDR3 sequence is CASSQALSATNEKLFF. As DNA, the CDR3 is TGTGCCAGCAGCCAAGCCCTGAGTGCAACTAATGAAAAACTGTTTTTT.

The rearrangement uses TRBV6-6 and TRBJ1-2; TRBD1 is a possible D gene (5 bases). This CDR3 has 13 residues. Germline V lookup: CDR1 MNHNY, CDR2 SVGAGI (reference sequence). Trimming took off 5 bases at V and 8 bases at J, with 15 bases between the two ends. The CDR3 region is CASSTTAEGGYTF. The DNA of the CDR3 is TGTGCCAGCAGTACGACAGCAGAAGGGGGCTACACCTTC.

The chain joins TRBV6-5 to TRBJ2-5; 12 bases line up with TRBD1. Per the germline V gene, CDR1 is MNHEY and CDR2 is SVGAGI. After removal of 5 bases from V and 7 bases from J, the junction contained 8 bases not matched to a gene. CDR3 length: 15 residues. The CDR3 protein is CASSRGTGGRVTQYF. The CDR3 bases are TGTGCCAGCAGTCGGGGGACAGGGGGCCGAGTGACCCAGTACTTC.

This chain uses TRBV5-1 with TRBJ1-5; 9 positions agree with TRBD1. Trimming took 0 bases from V and 6 from J; bases not matched to a gene: 7. Germline V gives CDR1 SGHRS, CDR2 YFSETQ. The CDR3 covers 16 residues. CDR3 in DNA: TGCGCCAGCAGCTTGGGGGGTACAGGGGGCGGTCAGCCCCAGCATTTT. Residues: CASSLGGTGGGQPQHF.

This clone was counted a few times. The chain carries TRBV28 and TRBJ1-2; maybe TRBD1 (5 bases). CDR3 length: 14 residues. V was trimmed by 6 bases and J by 2 bases, leaving 13 bases between them. CDR1 and CDR2 (germline): MDHEN, SYDVKM. The CDR3 DNA is TGTGCCAGCAGCCCTAGACAGTCAAACTATGGCTACACCTTC. Its protein is CASSPRQSNYGYTF.

The V and J genes are TRBV2 and TRBJ2-5; 9 nucleotides agree with TRBD1. J was trimmed by 3 bases and V by 6 bases; bases with no gene match: 5. The germline CDR1 and CDR2 sequences are SNHLY and FYNNEI. This CDR3 is 14 amino acids long. The CDR3, as DNA: TGTGCCAGCAGGGTGGACAGGGGCGAAGAGACCCAGTACTTC. Residues: CASRVDRGEETQYF.

J is TRBJ2-5 and V is TRBV5-1, with 15 nucleotides matching TRBD2. Germline assignment: CDR1 SGHRS and CDR2 YFSETQ. This CDR3 is built from 19 residues. V was pared by 1 base and J by 2 bases, with 9 bases of the junction left unmatched. The CDR3 reads CASSLRPGTSGGLQETQYF. The CDR3 region has the DNA TGCGCCAGCAGCTTGCGTCCCGGGACTAGCGGGGGGTTACAAGAGACCCAGTACTTC.

The V and J genes are TRBV3-1 (or the pseudogene TRBV3-2) and TRBJ2-5, with unresolved D. This CDR3 has 12 residues. Germline-derived CDR1 and CDR2 are LGHDT and YNNKEL (reference sequence). Trimming took off 0 bases at V and 5 bases at J, with 4 bases between the two ends. In DNA, the CDR3 is TGTGCCAGCAGCCAAGATCTGGAGACCCAGTACTTC. It encodes CASSQDLETQYF.

V is TRBV5-4 and J is TRBJ1-4; D unresolved. Germline V gene sequence: CDR1 SGHNT, CDR2 YYREEE (reference sequence). The CDR3 length is 12 residues. Trimming left V 1 base short and J 8 bases short, with 6 bases between. CDR3 loop: CASSLFQEKLFF. For the CDR3, the DNA is TGTGCCAGCAGCTTGTTCCAGGAAAAACTGTTTTTT.

This clone was detected a few times. The chain employs TRBV20-1 and TRBJ1-4; no clear D. Germline CDR1 reads DFQATT; CDR2 reads SNEGSKA (reference sequence). The CDR3 loop spans 14 amino acids. The V gene lost 3 bases and the J gene lost 3 bases, with 11 bases spanning the gap. The DNA of the CDR3 is TGCAGTGCTAGTATCCCAGGTTCTAATGAAAAACTGTTTTTT. Amino acids: CSASIPGSNEKLFF.

The J gene is TRBJ1-2, the V gene TRBV10-3, with no clear D. Germline values: CDR1 ENHRY, CDR2 SYGVKD. The CDR3 loop spans 16 amino acids. Trimming left V 6 bases short and J 0 bases short, with 17 bases between. CDR3 amino acids: CAISALGGEANYGYTF. The CDR3 DNA reads TGTGCCATCAGCGCCCTTGGTGGGGAGGCTAACTATGGCTACACCTTC.

The V call is TRBV6-2 or TRBV6-3, the J call TRBJ2-3; TRBD2 matches at 10 bases. The CDR3 contains 18 residues. The germline V gene encodes CDR1 MNHEY and CDR2 SVGEGT. V shed 4 bases and J 4 bases; nucleotides not matched to a gene: 14. The CDR3 spells CASSFLAGALGGPDTQYF. CDR3 coding DNA: TGTGCCAGCAGTTTCCTAGCGGGAGCTCTGGGGGGCCCAGATACGCAGTATTTT.

The chain is built from TRBV18 and TRBJ2-1; 9 bases are a match to TRBD2. The germline V gene has CDR1 KGHSH and CDR2 LQKENI. The CDR3 loop spans 17 amino acids. V shed 2 bases and J 5 bases; nucleotides not matched to a gene: 10. CDR3 nucleotides: TGTGCCAGCTCACCATTTGATAGCGGGAGATGGGACAATGAGCAGTTCTTC. Protein: CASSPFDSGRWDNEQFF.

The chain links TRBV19 to TRBJ2-7; 7 bases match TRBD1. V was clipped by 4 bases and J by 7 bases; unmatched bases: 10. The germline V gene has CDR1 LNHDA and CDR2 SQIVND (reference sequence). The CDR3 sequence is 14 residues long. The CDR3: CASSTTGTLGEQYF. The CDR3 DNA follows: TGTGCCAGTAGTACGACAGGGACCCTGGGTGAGCAGTACTTC.

In DNA, the CDR3 is TGTGCCAGAAGCTTAGCCTTTTGGACAGGGGGCCTCTATAGCAATCAGCCCCAGCATTTT. Its protein is CARSLAFWTGGLYSNQPQHF. The chain uses TRBV5-3 and TRBJ1-5, with 11 bases fitting TRBD1. TRBV5-3 qualifies as an ORF whose function is uncertain. This CDR3 is built from 20 residues. V lost 2 bases, J lost 0 bases, and 13 bases stayed unmatched.